The 8 T cell receptor beta chains given below trace back to one sample, sequenced in a study of breast tumors, draining lymph nodes, adjacent tissues. A single record per CDR3 protein comes from TCRdb applying MiXCR to the multiplex PCR reads. This table has more than 10,000 distinct CDR3 sequences, roughly 72% appearing once. Specimen: tumor-adjacent breast tissue. The receptors were gathered from a female donor with breast cancer. Some clones in this sample may be carry-over from other donors' samples.

The V call is TRBV15, the J call TRBJ2-1; D assignment may be TRBD1 or TRBD2 (6 bases each). This CDR3 is 16 amino acids long. V lost 4 bases and J lost 2, with 15 bases in between. CDR1 and CDR2 from the germline V gene are LNHNV and YYDKDF (reference sequence). The CDR3 DNA reads as TGTGCCACCAGCAAGGGGGTTGGGACTCCCTACAATGAGCAGTTCTTC. This codes for CATSKGVGTPYNEQFF. Combining the CDR3 with reference TRBV15 and TRBJ2-1 gives the whole variable domain DAMVIQNPRYQVTQFGKPVTLSCSQTLNHNVMYWYQQKSSQAPKLLFHYYDKDFNNEADTPDNFQSRRPNTSFCFLDIRSPGLGDTAMYLCATSKGVGTPYNEQFFGPGTRLTVL.

This chain links TRBV24-1 with TRBJ2-7, with 7 bases identical to TRBD2. This CDR3 spans 13 amino acids. J gave up 5 bases and V 3 bases, and 3 bases lay outside the gene matches. Germline values: CDR1 KGHDR, CDR2 SFDVKD. As DNA, the CDR3 is TGTGCCACCAGTGATCTTGGGAGGGACGAGCAGTACTTC. Amino acids: CATSDLGRDEQYF.

Only one count was recorded for this clonotype. The chain uses TRBV20-1 and TRBJ2-7, with 10 bases lining up with TRBD1. Germline loops: CDR1 DFQATT, CDR2 SNEGSKA (reference sequence). This CDR3 has 12 amino acids. V shed 3 bases and J 5 bases; nucleotides not matched to a gene: 1. In DNA form, the CDR3 reads TGCAGTGCTAGGACAGGGGGCGACGAGCAGTACTTC. Its translation is CSARTGGDEQYF.

V and J are TRBV20-1 and TRBJ1-3, with TRBD1 matching 9 bases. This CDR3 region has 14 residues. Germline V gene data show CDR1 as DFQATT and CDR2 as SNEGSKA (reference sequence). With 4 bases clipped from V and 5 bases from J, the junction kept 6 bases outside the gene matches. The DNA of the CDR3 is TGCAGTGCTACCACCGGGACAGGGAGAAACACCATATATTTT. This encodes CSATTGTGRNTIYF.

As to this clonotype: Sequence at one end of the junction differs from germline and may be a read error. The rearrangement links TRBV20-1 to TRBJ2-5, with 7 bases matching TRBD2. Germline V lookup: CDR1 DFQATT, CDR2 SNEGSKA (reference sequence). This CDR3 is built from 13 residues. The CDR3 DNA reads as TGCAGTGCTGCAGGGAGGGTTCAAGGGACCCAGTACTTC. Residues: CSAAGRVQGTQYF.

V usage is TRBV20-1 and J usage is TRBJ2-5; 9 bases map to TRBD1. The CDR3 length is 12 residues. V lost 7 bases to trimming and J lost 4 bases; unmatched junction nucleotides: 4. The germline V gene encodes CDR1 DFQATT and CDR2 SNEGSKA (reference sequence). The CDR3 protein is CSGYRGLETQYF. The CDR3 bases are TGCAGTGGTTACAGGGGGCTAGAGACCCAGTACTTC.

The genes are TRBV6-2 or TRBV6-3 and TRBJ2-7; D might be TRBD1 (6 bases). The V gene's germline CDR1 is MNHEY and CDR2 SVGEGT. Trimming left V 0 bases short and J 5 bases short, with 14 bases between. The CDR3 consists of 15 residues. CDR3 in amino acids: CASSYSWDIGDEQYF. The CDR3, as DNA: TGTGCCAGCAGTTACTCGTGGGACATCGGGGACGAGCAGTACTTC.

V usage is TRBV12-5 and J usage is TRBJ2-7; no firm D call. The CDR3 runs 12 residues. V was cut by 3 bases and J by 1 base, with 4 bases left in between. The germline V gene has CDR1 LGHNT and CDR2 FRNRAP. The CDR3 nucleotides are TGTGCTAGTGGTTTCCGATCCTACGAGCAGTACTTC. This codes for CASGFRSYEQYF.